This TCR beta chain stems from a study of regulatory T cells in long-lasting Graves disease. Time point given: newly diagnosed GD, antithyroid drugs for less than 3 months. TCR sequences were obtained from RNA taken from PBMCs. iRepertoire HTBI primers and Arm-PCR of CDR3 regions built TCR beta libraries. TCRdb ran MiXCR on the multiplex PCR reads and lists one entry per CDR3 protein. The sample records 520,000 or so distinct CDR3 sequences, around 12% being singletons. This clonotype was seen only a few times. These data also formed part of another study, on T cells in Graves' hyperthyroidism and ophthalmopathy. That report notes: The model identified upcoming ophthalmopathy a median approximately seven months ahead of onset.

The input for sequencing was peripheral blood mononuclear cells (PBMCs), taken at new diagnosis, from a patient treated with antithyroid drugs. The receptor was isolated from a woman between 25 and 40 years old with Graves disease.

CDR3 sequence: CASTPAYGNQPQHF. In DNA, the CDR3 is TGTGCCAGTACCCCGGCATATGGCAATCAGCCCCAGCATTTT. The chain is built from TRBV19 and TRBJ1-5, with D uncertain. V was pared by 7 bases and J by 2 bases, with 12 bases between. The CDR3 consists of 14 residues. Looked up from germline, CDR1 is LNHDA and CDR2 is SQIVND (reference sequence).